This TCR beta chain was captured in a study of prognosis after radiotherapy for stage I lung cancer. General observations from the study: The study found that unique TCR clone counts fell after stereotactic body radiation therapy, median roughly 10,000 versus 7,000.

V was pared by 4 bases and J by 0 bases, with 7 bases between. Germline V gene data show CDR1 as SGHRS and CDR2 as YFSETQ. The CDR3 consists of 13 residues. Two-round multiplex PCR amplified TCR beta CDR3 from genomic DNA. The first round of PCR was done with primers that matched each TRBV and TRBJ gene. Via MiXCR, TCRdb re-called the multiplex PCR reads, giving one row per CDR3 protein. The sample has fewer than 30,000 distinct CDR3 sequences; around 30% are singletons. Other malignancies, prior chemotherapy and prior radiotherapy were absent in all patients, each of whom was node-negative on CT and PET/CT. Peripheral blood, approximately 6.1 milliliters per draw, was collected at each of two time points. The sample holds many counts of this clonotype. Its specificity is unknown.

The TCR originated in a donor aged 50 or older with non-small cell lung cancer. The genes are TRBV5-1 and TRBJ1-1; unclear D gene. The sequencing used PBMCs, collected before or after stereotactic body radiation therapy (not recorded which). The CDR3 here is CASSVGLNTEAFF. As DNA, the CDR3 is TGCGCCAGCAGCGTGGGCCTGAACACTGAAGCTTTCTTT.